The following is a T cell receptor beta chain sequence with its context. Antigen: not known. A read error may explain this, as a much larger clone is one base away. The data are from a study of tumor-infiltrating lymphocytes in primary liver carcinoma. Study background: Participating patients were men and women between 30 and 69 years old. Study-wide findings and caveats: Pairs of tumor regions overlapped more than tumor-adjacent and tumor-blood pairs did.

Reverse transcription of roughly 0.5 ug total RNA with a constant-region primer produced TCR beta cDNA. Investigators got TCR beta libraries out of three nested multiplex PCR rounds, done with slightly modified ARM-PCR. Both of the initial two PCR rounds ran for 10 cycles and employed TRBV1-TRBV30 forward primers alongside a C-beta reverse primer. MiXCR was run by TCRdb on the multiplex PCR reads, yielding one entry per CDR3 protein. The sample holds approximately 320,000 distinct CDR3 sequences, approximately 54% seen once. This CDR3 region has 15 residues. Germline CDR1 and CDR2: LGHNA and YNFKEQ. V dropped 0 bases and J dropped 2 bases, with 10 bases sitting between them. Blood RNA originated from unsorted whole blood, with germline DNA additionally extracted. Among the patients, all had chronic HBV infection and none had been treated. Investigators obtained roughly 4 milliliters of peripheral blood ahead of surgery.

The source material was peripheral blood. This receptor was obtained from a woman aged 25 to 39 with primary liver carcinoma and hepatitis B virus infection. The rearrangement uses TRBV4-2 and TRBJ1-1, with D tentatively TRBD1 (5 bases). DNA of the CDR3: TGTGCCAGCAGCCAAGATTTACAGGCAAACACTGAAGCTTTCTTT. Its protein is CASSQDLQANTEAFF.